These T cell receptor beta chains were read from a single sample in a study of CD8+CD57+ T cells in acquired aplastic anemia. TCRdb called the reads again in MiXCR, with one record for every CDR3 protein. The table lists hundreds of thousands of distinct CDR3 sequences, approximately 70% of them singletons. Material for sequencing was sorted CD4+, CD8+, or CD8+CD57+ T cells (not recorded which) from PBMCs. The receptors come from a human donor in good health, serving as a control. CDR3s include the opening cysteine and the closing phenylalanine or tryptophan. The D gene is left open where the match is weak. The size field is filled for only some rows; it gives once, few, many or a size class.

J gene,V gene,clone size,D gene,CDR3 DNA,CDR3 protein
TRBJ2-3,TRBV7-2,-,TRBD2,TGTGCCAGCAGCTCCGAGGTCGGGGGGGGAGCAGAGAAGCAGTATTTT,CASSSEVGGGAEKQYF
TRBJ2-1,TRBV10-3,once,TRBD2,TGTGCCAGCAGTTACACCTCGACTACCGGGGGGGCGAATTTGCAGTTCTTC,CASSYTSTTGGANLQFF
TRBJ1-6,TRBV11-3,-,TRBD1,TGTGCCAGCAGCCGACAGGGAGGGACTAATTCACCCCTCCACTTT,CASSRQGGTNSPLHF
TRBJ2-7,TRBV7-2,many,-,TGTGCCAGCAGCACTATTACCGGGCCCTACGAGCAGTACTTC,CASSTITGPYEQYF
TRBJ1-2,TRBV24-1,-,-,TGTGCCATCAGTGACGCCCATCCTTACACCTTC,CAISDAHPYTF
TRBJ2-7,TRBV5-1,-,TRBD2,TGTGCCAGCAGCGCAGCAGGCGGGAGGTACGAGCAGTACTTC,CASSAAGGRYEQYF
TRBJ2-2,TRBV4-3,many,-,TGCGCCAGCAGCCAAGAAGGCAGACAGATCACCGGGGAGCTGTTTTTT,CASSQEGRQITGELFF
TRBJ2-5,TRBV15,few,-,TGTGCCACCAGCAGAGGTAATAGCGGAGAGACCCAGTACTTC,CATSRGNSGETQYF
TRBJ2-7,TRBV7-2,-,TRBD1,TGTGCCAGCAGCTTCGGGACAGGGTATTACGAGCAGTACTTC,CASSFGTGYYEQYF
TRBJ2-7,TRBV7-8,few,TRBD2,TGTGCCAGCAGCTTGGGTAGCGGGGCGGGGGAGCAGTACTTC,CASSLGSGAGEQYF
TRBJ2-1,TRBV7-2,-,TRBD2,TGTGCCAGCAGGCGTCTAGCGGGGTCACCGGATGAGCAGTTCTTC,CASRRLAGSPDEQFF
TRBJ1-2,TRBV20-1,-,-,TGCAGTGCGCCCGACAGCCACTACGAGCATGGCTACACCTTC,CSAPDSHYEHGYTF
TRBJ1-2,TRBV29-1,-,-,TGCAGCGTTGATAAGGGTCAGGGAGGGACCTATGGCTACACCTTC,CSVDKGQGGTYGYTF
TRBJ2-5,TRBV6-5,once,-,TGTGCCCACAATGATTTCCAGGGGAGGGGAGAGACCCAGTACTTC,CAHNDFQGRGETQYF
TRBJ1-2,TRBV7-3,-,-,TGTGCCAGCGGCGAATTCCCCCAATACGGGGTCTATACCTTC,CASGEFPQYGVYTF
TRBJ2-7,TRBV7-8,-,-,TGTGCCAGCAGCTCCACCCGCTTTGGGCGGTGCTGCTACGAGCAGTACTTC,CASSSTRFGRCCYEQYF
TRBJ2-2,TRBV6-1,many,-,TGTGCCAGCAGCCCTTCCTCAGGGCTCACCGGGGAGCTGTTTTTT,CASSPSSGLTGELFF
TRBJ2-7,TRBV9,-,TRBD1,TGTGCCAGCAGCGGCACCGGGACAGGGGATGAAAAACAGCAGTACTTC,CASSGTGTGDEKQQYF
TRBJ1-1,TRBV7-8,-,-,TGTGCCAGCACCGCCTCGGGGCAGGGTTTGCCTTTCTTT,CASTASGQGLPFF
TRBJ2-7,TRBV9,-,-,TGTGCCAGCAGCGTAGATGGGCTCCCCCTGGACGAGCAGTACTTC,CASSVDGLPLDEQYF
TRBJ2-7,TRBV7-9,many,-,TGTGCCAGCAGCTTAGAAGGGGTGTGCTCCCACGAGCAGTACTTC,CASSLEGVCSHEQYF
TRBJ1-3,TRBV7-9,-,-,TGTGCCAGCAGCTTAAGTGAGGCTGGAAACACCATATATTTT,CASSLSEAGNTIYF
TRBJ2-6,TRBV9,-,-,TGTGCCAGCAGCCAATCAGGGAACTACGAGCAGTACTTGACTTTC,CASSQSGNYEQYLTF
TRBJ1-4,TRBV7-3,-,-,TGTGCCAGCACCGGGGCTGGGCACGAAAAACTGTTTTTT,CASTGAGHEKLFF
TRBJ2-1,TRBV9,-,TRBD2,TGTGCCAGCAGCGTAGCTAGCGGCCCCTACGAGCAGTTCTTC,CASSVASGPYEQFF
TRBJ1-4,TRBV12-3/TRBV12-4,-,-,TGTGCCAGCAGCTTAGTGTTCGGACCTAATGAAAAACTGTTTTTT,CASSLVFGPNEKLFF
TRBJ2-7,TRBV7-2,-,TRBD1,TGTGCCAGCAGCTTCGACAGGGACCCCGAGGATTACTTC,CASSFDRDPEDYF
TRBJ1-1,TRBV7-2,many,-,TGTGCCAGCAGCCCCATCGGGGGAGTAAACACTGAAGCTTTCTTT,CASSPIGGVNTEAFF